A single sample is the source of the 18 T cell receptor beta chains below, sequenced in a study of blood T cell repertoires in COVID-19. TCRdb keeps only in-frame clones here, not all; method: immunoSEQ multiplex PCR. The sample lists about 98,000 clones; more than 75% were seen once. Sequenced: peripheral blood. The receptor set was obtained from a man aged 50 to 59 with acute or convalescent COVID-19.

This clone was recorded a few times. V gene TRBV6-6 combines with J gene TRBJ2-2; possible D gene TRBD1, 5 bases. The CDR3 contains 16 residues. The V gene lost 5 bases and the J gene lost 3 bases, with 16 bases spanning the gap. Germline-derived CDR1 and CDR2 are MNHNY and SVGAGI (reference sequence). CDR3 coding DNA: TGTGCCAGCAGTCTCCCGTACAGGTCCTACACCGGGGAGCTGTTTTTT. Amino acids: CASSLPYRSYTGELFF.

The table lists this clone with a few counts. This chain joins TRBV6-6 and TRBJ2-7, with TRBD2 matching 10 bases. With 5 bases clipped from V and 4 bases from J, the junction kept 8 bases outside the gene matches. The CDR3 consists of 15 residues. Germline CDR1 MNHNY, CDR2 SVGAGI (reference sequence). This chain's CDR3 is CASSVASGSGYEQYF. The DNA for the CDR3 is TGTGCCAGCAGTGTAGCTAGCGGGAGCGGGTACGAGCAGTACTTC.

V and J are TRBV7-8 and TRBJ2-2, with a weak D call TRBD2 (5 bases). The CDR3 covers 16 residues. CDR1 is SGHVS, CDR2 FQNEAQ, per germline. Trimming took 0 bases from V and 7 from J, leaving 15 bases between them. The chain's CDR3 is CASSLALRDYSGELFF. The CDR3 DNA reads TGTGCCAGCAGCTTAGCCCTCCGGGATTATAGCGGGGAGCTGTTTTTT.

The V gene is TRBV29-1, the J gene TRBJ1-3; 7 bases map to TRBD1. The CDR3 is 16 residues long. Germline V CDR1 and CDR2: SQVTM, ANQGSEA. The J segment lost 0 bases and the V segment lost 6 bases, leaving 11 bases of the junction unmatched. Here the CDR3 reads CSVASGTVLSGNTIYF. CDR3 coding DNA: TGCAGCGTCGCGTCCGGGACAGTCCTCTCTGGAAACACCATATATTTT.

The chain combines TRBV19 with TRBJ1-1; 8 bases line up with TRBD1. CDR1 is LNHDA, CDR2 SQIVND, per germline (reference sequence). There are 18 residues in the CDR3. V gave up 5 bases and J gave up 1 base; unmatched junction bases: 15. The CDR3 is CASSFLGQGLGGNTEAFF. The CDR3 nucleotides read TGTGCCAGTAGTTTCCTAGGACAGGGTCTAGGTGGGAACACTGAAGCTTTCTTT.

The chain uses TRBV4-2 and TRBJ2-1, with TRBD2 identical over 7 bases. Losses at the gene ends were 0 bases for V and 2 bases for J; bases not matched to a gene: 4. The V gene's germline CDR1 is LGHNA and CDR2 YNFKEQ. The CDR3 sequence is 16 residues long. This chain's CDR3 is CASSQDLAAPYNEQFF. CDR3 in DNA: TGTGCCAGCAGCCAAGATCTAGCGGCCCCCTACAATGAGCAGTTCTTC.

The V and J genes are TRBV19 and TRBJ1-1; weak D call: TRBD1 (5 bases). Germline lookup yields CDR1 LNHDA and CDR2 SQIVND (reference sequence). The CDR3 runs to 14 residues. V was clipped by 7 bases and J by 4 bases, with 16 bases between them. Here the CDR3 DNA reads TGTGCCAGTACCGACAAGGGGCCAAGCACTGAAGCTTTCTTT. Translating it yields CASTDKGPSTEAFF.

The chain links TRBV29-1 to TRBJ2-1; TRBD2 aligns across 9 bases. The V segment lost 8 bases and the J segment 4 bases; nucleotides outside the gene matches: 6. There are 13 residues in the CDR3. Germline CDR1 reads SQVTM; CDR2 reads ANQGSEA. The CDR3 protein is CSCLAGPYNEQFF. CDR3 DNA sequence: TGCAGCTGTCTAGCGGGACCTTACAATGAGCAGTTCTTC.

The V and J genes are TRBV4-2 and TRBJ2-1, with 8 bases identical to TRBD1. J was trimmed by 9 bases and V by 3 bases; bases with no gene match: 10. From germline, CDR1 is LGHNA and CDR2 YNFKEQ. The CDR3 contains 15 residues. In DNA, the CDR3 is TGTGCCAGCAGCCATCGGGACAGGCAAGGGGGTGAGCAGTTCTTC. Translating it yields CASSHRDRQGGEQFF.

The CDR3: CATSRESDRADQPQHF. CDR3 nucleotide sequence: TGTGCCACCAGCAGAGAGAGTGACAGGGCTGATCAGCCCCAGCATTTT. This sequence joins TRBV15 and TRBJ1-5; TRBD1 aligns across 7 bases. Germline CDR1 LNHNV, CDR2 YYDKDF (reference sequence). Losses at the gene ends were 0 bases for V and 5 bases for J; bases not matched to a gene: 7. This CDR3 has 16 amino acids. The full variable domain, its missing parts supplied by reference TRBV15 and TRBJ1-5, is DAMVIQNPRYQVTQFGKPVTLSCSQTLNHNVMYWYQQKSSQAPKLLFHYYDKDFNNEADTPDNFQSRRPNTSFCFLDIRSPGLGDTAMYLCATSRESDRADQPQHFGDGTRLSIL.

The J gene is TRBJ1-4, the V gene TRBV6-1, with a possible D match to TRBD1 (5 bases). CDR3 length: 15 amino acids. V lost 3 bases and J lost 6, with 14 bases in between. Per germline, CDR1 MNHNS and CDR2 SASEGT. Here the CDR3 reads CASSEDPGYDEKLFF. The CDR3 coding sequence is TGTGCCAGCAGTGAGGACCCAGGGTATGATGAAAAACTGTTTTTT.

This chain connects TRBV5-1 to TRBJ2-7; D is possibly TRBD1 (5 bases). Per germline, CDR1 SGHRS and CDR2 YFSETQ. The CDR3 loop spans 14 amino acids. Deletions cut 0 bases from V and 2 bases from J, with 9 bases between. In DNA, the CDR3 is TGCGCCAGCAGCTTGGAACCCAGGGCCTACGAGCAGTACTTC. The encoded protein is CASSLEPRAYEQYF.

This clone was detected a few times. This chain uses TRBV5-6 with TRBJ2-7; TRBD2 matches at 15 bases. The CDR3 loop spans 16 amino acids. Germline CDR1 and CDR2: SGHDT and YYEEEE. V shed 0 bases, J shed 3 bases, and the junction held 1 base outside the gene matches. Here the CDR3 reads CASSLGTSGRVYEQYF. CDR3 nucleotide sequence: TGTGCCAGCAGCTTGGGGACTAGCGGGAGGGTCTACGAGCAGTACTTC.

This rearrangement joins TRBV24-1 to TRBJ2-1; weak D call: TRBD1 (6 bases). Germline V gene lookup returns CDR1 KGHDR and CDR2 SFDVKD. The CDR3 has 15 residues. V lost 1 base and J 6 bases, leaving 12 bases between the germline ends. CDR3 in amino acids: CATSDFQDRSNEQFF. CDR3 in DNA: TGTGCCACCAGTGATTTCCAGGACAGAAGCAATGAGCAGTTCTTC.

This chain links TRBV30 with TRBJ2-1; D is perhaps TRBD2 (6 bases). The CDR3 runs to 14 residues. V shed 4 bases and J shed 2 bases, with 12 bases lying between them. Looked up from germline, CDR1 is GTSNPN and CDR2 is SVGIG (reference sequence). CDR3: CAWKSGRAYNEQFF. DNA of the CDR3: TGTGCCTGGAAGAGCGGGCGTGCCTACAATGAGCAGTTCTTC.

The genes are TRBV5-1 and TRBJ2-7; perhaps TRBD1 as D (5 bases). The CDR3 runs to 19 residues. Trimming pared 4 bases from V and 0 bases from J, leaving 26 bases between. Germline V gene data show CDR1 as SGHRS and CDR2 as YFSETQ. Written as DNA, the CDR3 is TGCGCCAGCAGCGTCCACACGTGGACACCCGGTAATCCCTCCTACGAGCAGTACTTC. Translating gives CASSVHTWTPGNPSYEQYF.

The chain joins TRBV2 to TRBJ2-1, with D tentatively TRBD2 (6 bases). Per the germline V gene, CDR1 is SNHLY and CDR2 is FYNNEI. V gave up 4 bases and J gave up 6 bases, with 13 bases separating them. This CDR3 has 14 amino acids. The CDR3 spells CASSASARGNEQFF. CDR3 sequence (DNA): TGTGCCAGCAGTGCTAGCGCTAGGGGCAATGAGCAGTTCTTC.

The chain joins TRBV7-3 to TRBJ1-1, with D maybe TRBD1 (6 bases). V shed 4 bases and J shed 4 bases, with 7 bases lying between them. This CDR3 has 12 amino acids. The germline V gene has CDR1 SGHTA and CDR2 FQGTGA. The CDR3: CASSSQGTEAFF. The CDR3, as DNA: TGTGCCAGCAGCTCACAGGGCACTGAAGCTTTCTTT.